The clone carrying this T cell receptor (beta chain) has more than one count but fewer than ten. The antigen is unknown. Germline CDR1 is DFQATT and CDR2 is SNEGSKA (reference sequence). V lost 5 bases and J lost 1; bases outside the gene matches: 14. This CDR3 is 16 amino acids long. Alongside a J-beta primer mix, a sample-barcoded 5' primer served in a second PCR lasting about 7 to 12 cycles. TCRdb reanalysed the 5' RACE reads using MiXCR and keeps one entry per CDR3 protein. Of under 2,000,000 distinct CDR3 sequences listed, 49% are singletons. The data stem from a study of blood T cells in healthy people across ages. Study background: In model experiments, template switching was able to capture about one barcoded beta molecule for every two T cells that were present.

Findings of the study overall: Per million T cells, TCR beta diversity dropped about linearly as age rose.

With each sample, at least 5.5 micrograms of total RNA were extracted. The sample consisted of blood. The V call is TRBV20-1, the J call TRBJ2-7; 7 bases align to TRBD2. This receptor was obtained from a woman in her forties in good health. The CDR3 here is CSAYPAGQGGSYEQYF. CDR3 DNA sequence: TGCAGTGCTTACCCCGCGGGGCAGGGAGGGTCCTACGAGCAGTACTTC.